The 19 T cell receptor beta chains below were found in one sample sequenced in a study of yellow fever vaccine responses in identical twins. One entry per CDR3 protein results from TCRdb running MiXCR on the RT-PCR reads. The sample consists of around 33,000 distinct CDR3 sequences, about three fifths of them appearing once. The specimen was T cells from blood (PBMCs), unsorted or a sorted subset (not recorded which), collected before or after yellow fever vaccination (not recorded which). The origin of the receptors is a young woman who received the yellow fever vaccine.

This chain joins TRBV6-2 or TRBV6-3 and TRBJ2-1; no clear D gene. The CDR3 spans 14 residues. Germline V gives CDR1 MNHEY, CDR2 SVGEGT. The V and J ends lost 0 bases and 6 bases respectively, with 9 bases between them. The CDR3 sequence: CASSYSTRVNEQFF. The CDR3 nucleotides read TGTGCCAGCAGTTACTCTACAAGGGTCAATGAGCAGTTCTTC.

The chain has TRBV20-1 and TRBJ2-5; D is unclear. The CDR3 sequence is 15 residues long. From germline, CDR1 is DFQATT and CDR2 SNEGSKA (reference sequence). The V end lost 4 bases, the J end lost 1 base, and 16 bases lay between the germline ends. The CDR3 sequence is CSAIVRVGFQETQYF. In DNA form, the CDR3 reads TGCAGTGCTATTGTTCGTGTGGGGTTCCAAGAGACCCAGTACTTC.

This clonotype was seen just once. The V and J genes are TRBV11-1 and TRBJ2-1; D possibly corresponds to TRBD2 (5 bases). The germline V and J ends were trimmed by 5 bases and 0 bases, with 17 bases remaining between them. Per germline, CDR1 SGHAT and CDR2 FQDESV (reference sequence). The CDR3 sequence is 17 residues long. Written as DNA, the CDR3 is TGTGCCAGCAGCCCGGCGGGCGTTCAGAGCTCCTACAATGAGCAGTTCTTC. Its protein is CASSPAGVQSSYNEQFF.

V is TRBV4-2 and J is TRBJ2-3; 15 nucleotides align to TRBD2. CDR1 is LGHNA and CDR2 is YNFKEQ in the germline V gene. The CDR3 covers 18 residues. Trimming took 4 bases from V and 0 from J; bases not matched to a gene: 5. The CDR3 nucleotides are TGTGCCAGCAGCCGGACTAGCGGGGGGGCCTCTAGCACAGATACGCAGTATTTT. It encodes CASSRTSGGASSTDTQYF.

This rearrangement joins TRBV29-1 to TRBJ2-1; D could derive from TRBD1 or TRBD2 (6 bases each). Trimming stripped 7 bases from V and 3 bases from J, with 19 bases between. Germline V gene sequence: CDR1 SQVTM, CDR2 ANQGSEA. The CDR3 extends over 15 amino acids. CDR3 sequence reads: CSAHQGGTVYNEQFF. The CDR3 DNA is TGCAGCGCCCATCAAGGGGGGACGGTCTACAATGAGCAGTTCTTC.

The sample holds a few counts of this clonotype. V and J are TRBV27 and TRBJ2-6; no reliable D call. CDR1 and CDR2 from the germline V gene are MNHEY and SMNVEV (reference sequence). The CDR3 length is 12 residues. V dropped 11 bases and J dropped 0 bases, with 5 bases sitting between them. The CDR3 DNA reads TGTGCCTCAGCCTCTGGGGCCAACGTCCTGACTTTC. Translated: CASASGANVLTF.

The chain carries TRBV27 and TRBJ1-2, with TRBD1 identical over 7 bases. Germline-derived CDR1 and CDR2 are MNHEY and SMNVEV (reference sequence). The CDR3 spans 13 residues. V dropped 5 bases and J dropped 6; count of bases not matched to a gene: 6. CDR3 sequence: CASSPGTVHGYTF. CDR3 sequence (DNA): TGTGCCAGCAGTCCCGGGACAGTCCATGGCTACACCTTC.

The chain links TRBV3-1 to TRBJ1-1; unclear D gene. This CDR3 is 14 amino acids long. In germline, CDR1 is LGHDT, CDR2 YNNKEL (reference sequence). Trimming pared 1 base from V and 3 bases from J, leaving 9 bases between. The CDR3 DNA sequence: TGTGCCAGCAGCCAAGTAAGTTATGACACTGAAGCTTTCTTT. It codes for CASSQVSYDTEAFF. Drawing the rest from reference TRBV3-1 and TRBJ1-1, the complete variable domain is DTAVSQTPKYLVTQMGNDKSIKCEQNLGHDTMYWYKQDSKKFLKIMFSYNNKELIINETVPNRFSPKSPDKAHLNLHINSLELGDSAVYFCASSQVSYDTEAFFGQGTRLTVV.

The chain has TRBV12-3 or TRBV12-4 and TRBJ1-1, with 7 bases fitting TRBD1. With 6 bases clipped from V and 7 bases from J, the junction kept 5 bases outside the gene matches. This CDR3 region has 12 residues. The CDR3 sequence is CASRRTGFEAFF. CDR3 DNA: TGTGCCAGCAGGAGGACAGGTTTTGAAGCTTTCTTT.

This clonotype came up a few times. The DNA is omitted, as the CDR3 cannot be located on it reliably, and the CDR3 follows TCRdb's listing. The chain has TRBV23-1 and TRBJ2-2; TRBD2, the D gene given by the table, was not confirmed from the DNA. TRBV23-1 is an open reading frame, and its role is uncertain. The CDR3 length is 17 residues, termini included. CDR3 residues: CASSLNGLIRTPGSCFF.

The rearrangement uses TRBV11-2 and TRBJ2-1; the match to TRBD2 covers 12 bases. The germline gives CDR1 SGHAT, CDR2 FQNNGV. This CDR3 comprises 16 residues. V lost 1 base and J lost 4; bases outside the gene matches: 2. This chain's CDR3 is CASSLVGTSGYNEQFF. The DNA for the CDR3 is TGTGCCAGCAGCTTAGTAGGGACTAGCGGGTACAATGAGCAGTTCTTC.

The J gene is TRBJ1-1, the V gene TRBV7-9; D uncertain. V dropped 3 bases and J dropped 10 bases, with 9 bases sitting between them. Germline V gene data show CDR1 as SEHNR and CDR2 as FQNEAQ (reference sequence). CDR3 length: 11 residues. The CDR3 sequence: CASSFNRTAFF. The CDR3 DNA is TGTGCCAGCAGCTTCAATCGGACAGCTTTCTTT.

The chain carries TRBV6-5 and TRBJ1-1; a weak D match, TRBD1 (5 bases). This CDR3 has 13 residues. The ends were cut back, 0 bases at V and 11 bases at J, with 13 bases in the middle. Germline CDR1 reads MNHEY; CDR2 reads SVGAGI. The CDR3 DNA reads TGTGCCAGCAGTTACTCTAGGGGACGGCCTGCTTTCTTT. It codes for CASSYSRGRPAFF.

DNA for the CDR3: TGTGCCAGCAGCTTAGACAGGGTCACAGATACGCAGTATTTT. Protein product: CASSLDRVTDTQYF. The chain combines TRBV11-1 with TRBJ2-3; D possibly corresponds to TRBD1 (6 bases). This CDR3 has 14 residues. Germline CDR1 is SGHAT and CDR2 is FQDESV (reference sequence). V dropped 1 base and J dropped 2 bases, with 7 bases sitting between them.

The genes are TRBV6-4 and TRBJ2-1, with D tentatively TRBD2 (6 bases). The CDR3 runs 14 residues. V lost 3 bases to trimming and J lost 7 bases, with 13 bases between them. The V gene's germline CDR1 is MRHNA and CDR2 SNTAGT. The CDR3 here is CASSEGTSVNEQFF. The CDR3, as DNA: TGTGCCAGCAGTGAAGGGACTTCGGTAAATGAGCAGTTCTTC.

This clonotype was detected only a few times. The CDR3 spells CASRQAGFTGELFF. In nucleotides, the CDR3 is TGTGCCAGCAGGCAAGCGGGATTTACCGGGGAGCTGTTTTTT. The J gene is TRBJ2-2, the V gene TRBV2, with TRBD2 matching over 7 bases. CDR1 is SNHLY, CDR2 FYNNEI, per germline. The CDR3 has 14 residues. Trimming cost V 6 bases and J 5 bases; bases outside gene matches: 6.

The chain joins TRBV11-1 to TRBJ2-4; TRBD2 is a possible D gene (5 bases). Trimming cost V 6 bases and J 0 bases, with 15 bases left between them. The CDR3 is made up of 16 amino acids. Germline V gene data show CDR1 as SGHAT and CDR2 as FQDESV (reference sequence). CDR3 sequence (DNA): TGTGCCAGCAGAACCGGACTTCCCGAAGCCAAAAACATTCAGTACTTC. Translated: CASRTGLPEAKNIQYF.

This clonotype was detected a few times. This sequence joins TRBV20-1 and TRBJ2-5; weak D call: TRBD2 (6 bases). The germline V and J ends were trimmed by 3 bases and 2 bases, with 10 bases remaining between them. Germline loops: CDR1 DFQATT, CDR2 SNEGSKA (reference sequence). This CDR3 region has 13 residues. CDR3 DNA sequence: TGCAGTGCTAGTCGGGGGTCTCAAGAGACCCAGTACTTC. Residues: CSASRGSQETQYF.

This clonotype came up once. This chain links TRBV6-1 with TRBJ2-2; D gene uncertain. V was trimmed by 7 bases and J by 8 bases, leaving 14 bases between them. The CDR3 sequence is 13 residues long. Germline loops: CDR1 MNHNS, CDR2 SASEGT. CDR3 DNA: TGTGCCAGCACCCGGTTTGTCGCTGGGGAGCTGTTTTTT. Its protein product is CASTRFVAGELFF.